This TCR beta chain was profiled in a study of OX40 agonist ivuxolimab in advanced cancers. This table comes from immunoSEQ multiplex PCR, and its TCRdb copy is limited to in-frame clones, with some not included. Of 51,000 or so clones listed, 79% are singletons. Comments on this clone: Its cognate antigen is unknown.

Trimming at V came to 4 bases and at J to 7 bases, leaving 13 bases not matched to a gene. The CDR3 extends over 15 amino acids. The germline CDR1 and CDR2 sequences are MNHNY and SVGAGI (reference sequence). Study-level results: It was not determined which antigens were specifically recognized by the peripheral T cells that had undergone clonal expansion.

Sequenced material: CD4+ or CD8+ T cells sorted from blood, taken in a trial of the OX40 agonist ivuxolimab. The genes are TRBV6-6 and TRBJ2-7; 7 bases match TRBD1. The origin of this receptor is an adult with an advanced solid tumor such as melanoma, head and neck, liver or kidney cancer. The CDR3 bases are TGTGCCAGCAGTTGGTCCCCCGACAGGGCGGGTGAGCAGTACTTC. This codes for CASSWSPDRAGEQYF.